One TCR beta chain is described in this entry. This receptor's antigen is unknown. The record has no base qualities; no much larger clone is one base away. These data originate in a study of technical replicates of blood from a handful of donors (dated by TCRdb to the late 2010s). The method behind the library was the immunoSEQ multiplex PCR assay. TCRdb stores this immuneACCESS table with in-frame sequences only. Part of the clones is absent; in the studies checked, under half of the shortfall reflects unresolved V genes, and no reason is known for the rest. This sample holds some 80,000 clones; approximately 90% were observed only once. The ten largest clones represent about 0.23% of the sample. V drops 7 bases and J drops 7 bases, leaving 17 bases in between. The CDR3 goes from the cysteine to the phenylalanine over 14 residues. The retained sequence is limited to the CDR3, 42 bases, with the frame set at the first base. Looking up the germline V gene yields CDR1 MDHEN and CDR2 SYDVKM.

This sequence uses TRBV28 and TRBJ1-5, with TRBD1 as a weak D call on 5 bases. Sequenced input: T cells isolated from PBMCs. The source of this sequence is a human donor in good health. For the CDR3, the sequence is CASTSRAGYQPQHF. The nucleotides are TGTGCCAGCACCTCTAGGGCAGGGTACCAGCCCCAGCATTTT.